One TCR beta chain is described in this entry. The antigen remains unidentified. Unsorted PBMC replicate PCRs used around 310 ng DNA, around 30,000 T cell genomes. Generated by immunoSEQ multiplex PCR, the TCRdb table keeps only in-frame clones and is missing some. The sample consists of fewer than 650,000 clones, over 60% of them appearing once. The donor cohort consisted entirely of Caucasian adults residing in Nashville, Tennessee. The data stem from a study of shared clonotypes between healthy human individuals. Whole-study results and caveats: The diversity represented, both genetic and in exposure history, was limited by few donors.

The CDR3 runs 13 residues. V was pared by 8 bases and J by 4 bases, with 7 bases of the junction left unmatched. From germline, CDR1 is GTSNPN and CDR2 SVGIG (reference sequence). The clonotype was recovered from a woman in her thirties or forties in good health. Some clones in this sample may be carry-over from other donors' samples. The rearrangement links TRBV30 to TRBJ1-4; 7 positions agree with TRBD1. Material for sequencing was PBMCs. This CDR3 is CAGIQGINEKLFF. CDR3 DNA: TGTGCCGGGATACAGGGGATTAATGAAAAACTGTTTTTT. The full variable domain, its missing parts supplied by reference TRBV30 and TRBJ1-4, is SQTIHQWPATLVQPVGSPLSLECTVEGTSNPNLYWYRQAAGRGLQLLFYSVGIGQISSEVPQNLSASRPQDRQFILSSKKLLLSDSGFYLCAGIQGINEKLFFGSGTQLSVL.